Following are 13 T cell receptor beta chains from one sample sequenced in a study of early T cells in non-severe SARS-CoV-2 infection. TCRdb re-called the 5' RACE reads with MiXCR, one entry per CDR3 protein. The sample shows about 42,000 distinct CDR3 sequences, around 6.8% of them seen only once. Specimen: whole blood. These receptors were taken from an adult who was a healthcare worker with PCR-confirmed SARS-CoV-2 infection or an uninfected control (not recorded which).

The J gene is TRBJ2-7, the V gene TRBV10-2, with no clear D. This CDR3 spans 15 amino acids. Trimming took 1 base from V and 0 from J, leaving 10 bases between them. Germline CDR1 WSHSY, CDR2 SAAADI. The CDR3 region has the DNA TGCGCCAGCAGTGAGTGGAGTCCCCGCTCCTACGAGCAGTACTTC. This gives the protein CASSEWSPRSYEQYF.

V is TRBV7-9 and J is TRBJ2-2; 7 bases match TRBD1. Germline CDR1 reads SEHNR; CDR2 reads FQNEAQ (reference sequence). With 5 bases clipped from V and 6 bases from J, the junction kept 15 bases outside the gene matches. The CDR3 extends over 17 amino acids. In DNA, the CDR3 is TGTGCCAGCAGCAATCCCCGAGAGGGGGCCGGTTCCGGGGAGCTGTTTTTT. Its protein product is CASSNPREGAGSGELFF. The full variable domain, with the rest looked up from reference TRBV7-9 and TRBJ2-2, is DTGVSQNPRHKITKRGQNVTFRCDPISEHNRLYWYRQTLGQGPEFLTYFQNEAQLEKSRLLSDRFSAERPKGSFSTLEIQRTEQGDSAMYLCASSNPREGAGSGELFFGEGSRLTVL.

This sequence joins TRBV10-2 and TRBJ1-2; a possible D gene is TRBD1 (6 bases). This CDR3 is built from 14 residues. The V gene lost 3 bases and the J gene lost 6 bases, with 14 bases spanning the gap. From germline, CDR1 is WSHSY and CDR2 SAAADI. The DNA of the CDR3 is TGCGCCAGCAGTGAACAGGGAAGAACGAATGGCTACACCTTC. It translates to CASSEQGRTNGYTF.

This clonotype was detected ten times or more. CDR3 sequence (DNA): TGTGCCAGCAGCTTTTTGATATCAGACGGGGGCTATGGCTACACCTTC. Protein: CASSFLISDGGYGYTF. The chain recombines TRBV7-8 with TRBJ1-2, with a weak D call TRBD1 (5 bases). The CDR3 covers 16 residues. CDR1 is SGHVS and CDR2 is FQNEAQ in the germline V gene. The V gene lost 3 bases and the J gene lost 4 bases, with 18 bases spanning the gap. Complete variable domain (other parts from reference TRBV7-8 and TRBJ1-2): GAGVSQSPRYKVAKRGQDVALRCDPISGHVSLFWYQQALGQGPEFLTYFQNEAQLDKSGLPSDRFFAERPEGSVSTLKIQRTQQEDSAVYLCASSFLISDGGYGYTFGSGTRLTVV.

This clonotype was detected a few times. The chain has TRBV10-1 and TRBJ2-7; D is possibly TRBD2 (5 bases). CDR3 size: 14 residues. The germline V gene encodes CDR1 WNHNN and CDR2 SYGVQD (reference sequence). Trimming removed 4 bases at V and 3 bases at J, with 13 bases between. The CDR3 sequence: CASSAGSGDYEQYF. The CDR3 DNA follows: TGCGCCAGCAGTGCGGGGTCCGGTGACTACGAGCAGTACTTC.

In this sample, this clonotype turned up many times. The V gene is TRBV7-3, the J gene TRBJ2-1, with 9 bases fitting TRBD2. The CDR3 sequence is 13 residues long. V lost 3 bases to trimming and J lost 7 bases; unmatched junction nucleotides: 1. Germline loops: CDR1 SGHTA, CDR2 FQGTGA. CDR3 sequence (DNA): TGTGCCAGCAGCTTTAGCGGGGGTAATGAGCAGTTCTTC. This gives the protein CASSFSGGNEQFF. The full variable domain, completed using reference TRBV7-3 and TRBJ2-1, is GAGVSQTPSNKVTEKGKYVELRCDPISGHTALYWYRQSLGQGPEFLIYFQGTGAADDSGLPNDRFFAVRPEGSVSTLKIQRTERGDSAVYLCASSFSGGNEQFFGPGTRLTVL.

Many counts were recorded for this clonotype. This rearrangement joins TRBV9 to TRBJ1-3; no firm D call. V lost 4 bases to trimming and J lost 2 bases, with 10 bases between them. CDR3 length: 14 residues. Germline loops: CDR1 SGDLS, CDR2 YYNGEE. The CDR3 loop is CASSPQVAGNTIYF. The CDR3 nucleotides are TGTGCCAGCAGCCCCCAGGTGGCTGGAAACACCATATATTTT.

The genes are TRBV5-1 and TRBJ1-4; unclear D gene. V was shortened by 4 bases and J by 5 bases, with 12 bases between the two germline ends. This CDR3 has 14 amino acids. Germline assignment: CDR1 SGHRS and CDR2 YFSETQ. CDR3 in DNA: TGCGCCAGCAGCGGCGGCCGGCTGAATGAAAAACTGTTTTTT. It encodes CASSGGRLNEKLFF.

This clonotype was recorded at least ten times. The rearrangement joins TRBV3-1 to TRBJ1-2; the D is unclear. CDR1 and CDR2 (germline): LGHDT, YNNKEL (reference sequence). Trimming stripped 3 bases from V and 9 bases from J, with 14 bases between. The CDR3 consists of 13 residues. CDR3 amino acids: CASSQSDSSRYTF. The CDR3 DNA sequence: TGTGCCAGCAGCCAGTCCGACTCCTCTCGCTACACCTTC.

This clonotype has ten or more counts. The rearrangement uses TRBV6-1 and TRBJ1-2; no reliable D call. The germline V gene has CDR1 MNHNS and CDR2 SASEGT. Trimming cost V 1 base and J 5 bases, with 8 bases left between them. The length of the CDR3 is 13 residues. CDR3 region: CASSEVLQYGYTF. For the CDR3, the DNA is TGTGCCAGCAGTGAAGTACTACAGTATGGCTACACCTTC.

The gene calls are TRBV2 and TRBJ1-3, with a weak D call TRBD1 (6 bases). The V end was cut by 1 base, the J end by 4 bases, with 11 bases between. The CDR3 runs 15 residues. CDR1 and CDR2 (germline): SNHLY, FYNNEI. The CDR3 nucleotides read TGTGCCAGCAGTGAAGTGCAGGGGCGCGGAAACACCATATATTTT. It codes for CASSEVQGRGNTIYF.

This clonotype was counted between two and nine times. This sequence joins TRBV7-7 and TRBJ1-1; the D gene is possibly TRBD1 (5 bases). The CDR3 extends over 13 amino acids. V was cut by 5 bases and J by 7 bases, with 14 bases left in between. The germline gives CDR1 SSHAT, CDR2 FNYEAQ (reference sequence). CDR3 sequence (DNA): TGTGCCAGCAGCCCGGACGGAACAGGTGAAGCTTTCTTT. Translation: CASSPDGTGEAFF.

In its sample, this clonotype was seen many times. The CDR3 is CASSAPALANYGYTF. CDR3 in DNA: TGTGCCAGCAGCGCCCCCGCCCTAGCTAACTATGGCTACACCTTC. The chain joins TRBV7-6 to TRBJ1-2; D is uncertain. Germline CDR1 is SGHVS and CDR2 is FNYEAQ. The ends were cut back, 5 bases at V and 0 bases at J, with 13 bases in the middle. The CDR3 contains 15 residues.